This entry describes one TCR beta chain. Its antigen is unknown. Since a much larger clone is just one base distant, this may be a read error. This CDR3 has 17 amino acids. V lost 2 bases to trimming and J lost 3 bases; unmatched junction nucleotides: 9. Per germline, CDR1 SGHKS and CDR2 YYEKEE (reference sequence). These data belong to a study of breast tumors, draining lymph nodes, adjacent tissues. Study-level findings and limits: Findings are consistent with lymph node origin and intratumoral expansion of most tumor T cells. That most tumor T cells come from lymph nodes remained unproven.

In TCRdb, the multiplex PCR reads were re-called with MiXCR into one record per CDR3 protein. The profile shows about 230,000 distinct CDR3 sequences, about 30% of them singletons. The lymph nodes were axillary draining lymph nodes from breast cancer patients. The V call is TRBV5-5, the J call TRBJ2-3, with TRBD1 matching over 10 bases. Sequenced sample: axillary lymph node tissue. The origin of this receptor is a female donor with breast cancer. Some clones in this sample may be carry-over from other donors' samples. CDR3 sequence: CASSFQRQGATTDTQYF. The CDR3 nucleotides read TGTGCCAGCAGCTTCCAAAGACAGGGGGCAACAACAGATACGCAGTATTTT.